This TCR beta chain was observed in a study of T cells in Graves' hyperthyroidism and ophthalmopathy. In the study overall: Any treatment followed the collection of peripheral blood at initial diagnosis. Findings of the study overall: Expanded thyroid clonotypes (above 0.001) were mostly also found in blood.

The CDR3 runs 15 residues. Deletions cut 4 bases from V and 0 bases from J, with 13 bases between. CDR1 and CDR2 (germline): MGHRA, YSYEKL. RNA transcripts provided the source from which TCR beta CDR3 regions were amplified. Primed by the HTBI set, a first-round RT-PCR was run on the TCR CDR3. Each CDR3 protein gets one entry after TCRdb re-called the multiplex PCR reads with MiXCR. The data show about 420,000 distinct CDR3 sequences, approximately 15% seen once. In regard to this clonotype: As yet, its antigen is unknown.

Fresh peripheral blood, approximately 10 ml, was the source of the PBMCs. What was sequenced was blood. This clonotype was obtained from a woman under 30 with Graves' hyperthyroidism. V is TRBV4-1 and J is TRBJ2-7; D is perhaps TRBD2 (5 bases). The CDR3 protein is CASSLQMGSSYEQYF. Written as DNA, the CDR3 is TGCGCCAGCAGCCTACAAATGGGGAGCTCCTACGAGCAGTACTTC.